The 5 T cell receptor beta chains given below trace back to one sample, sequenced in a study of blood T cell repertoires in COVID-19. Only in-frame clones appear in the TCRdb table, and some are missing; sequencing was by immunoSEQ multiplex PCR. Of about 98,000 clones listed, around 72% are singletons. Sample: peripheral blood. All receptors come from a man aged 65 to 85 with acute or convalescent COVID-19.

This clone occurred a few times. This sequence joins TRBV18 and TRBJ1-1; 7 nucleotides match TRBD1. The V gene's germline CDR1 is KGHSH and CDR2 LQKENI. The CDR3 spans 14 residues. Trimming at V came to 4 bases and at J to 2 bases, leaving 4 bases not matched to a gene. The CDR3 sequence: CASSLWDSNTEAFF. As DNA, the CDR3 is TGTGCCAGCTCACTTTGGGACAGCAACACTGAAGCTTTCTTT.

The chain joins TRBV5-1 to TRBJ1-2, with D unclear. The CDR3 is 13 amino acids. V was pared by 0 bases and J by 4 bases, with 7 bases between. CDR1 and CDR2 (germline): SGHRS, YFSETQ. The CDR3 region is CASSLGQVYGYTF. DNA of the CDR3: TGCGCCAGCAGCTTGGGTCAGGTCTATGGCTACACCTTC.

CDR3 in DNA: TGTGCCAGCAGCTTGGGGATCAGGATCCAAGAGACCCAGTACTTC. As protein: CASSLGIRIQETQYF. The chain is built from TRBV5-4 and TRBJ2-5, with D unresolved. The CDR3 loop spans 15 amino acids. CDR1 and CDR2 from the germline V gene are SGHNT and YYREEE (reference sequence). V lost 0 bases to trimming and J lost 1 base, with 10 bases between them.

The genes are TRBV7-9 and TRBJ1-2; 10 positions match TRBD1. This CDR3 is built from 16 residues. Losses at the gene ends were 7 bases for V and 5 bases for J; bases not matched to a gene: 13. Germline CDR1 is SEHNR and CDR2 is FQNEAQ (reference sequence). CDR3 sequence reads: CASTGRRGTGDYGYTF. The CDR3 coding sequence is TGTGCCAGCACCGGACGGAGGGGGACAGGGGATTATGGCTACACCTTC. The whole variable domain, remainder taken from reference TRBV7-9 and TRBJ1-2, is DTGVSQNPRHKITKRGQNVTFRCDPISEHNRLYWYRQTLGQGPEFLTYFQNEAQLEKSRLLSDRFSAERPKGSFSTLEIQRTEQGDSAMYLCASTGRRGTGDYGYTFGSGTRLTVV.

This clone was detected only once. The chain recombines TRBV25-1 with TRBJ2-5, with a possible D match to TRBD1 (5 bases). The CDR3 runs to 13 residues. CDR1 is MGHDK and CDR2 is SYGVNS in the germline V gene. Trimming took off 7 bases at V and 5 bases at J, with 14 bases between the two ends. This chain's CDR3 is CASTPRARETQYF. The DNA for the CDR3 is TGTGCCAGCACCCCCAGGGCCCGGGAGACCCAGTACTTC.